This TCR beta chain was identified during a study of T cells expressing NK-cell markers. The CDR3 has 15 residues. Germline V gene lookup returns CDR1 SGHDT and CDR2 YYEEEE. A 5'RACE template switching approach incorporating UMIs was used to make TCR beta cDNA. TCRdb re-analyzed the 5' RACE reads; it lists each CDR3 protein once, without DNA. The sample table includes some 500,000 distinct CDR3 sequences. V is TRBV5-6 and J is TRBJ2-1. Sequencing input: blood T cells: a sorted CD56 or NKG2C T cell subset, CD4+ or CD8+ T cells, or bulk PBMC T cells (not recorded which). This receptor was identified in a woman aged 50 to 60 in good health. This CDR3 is CASSMLLLGRNEQFF.